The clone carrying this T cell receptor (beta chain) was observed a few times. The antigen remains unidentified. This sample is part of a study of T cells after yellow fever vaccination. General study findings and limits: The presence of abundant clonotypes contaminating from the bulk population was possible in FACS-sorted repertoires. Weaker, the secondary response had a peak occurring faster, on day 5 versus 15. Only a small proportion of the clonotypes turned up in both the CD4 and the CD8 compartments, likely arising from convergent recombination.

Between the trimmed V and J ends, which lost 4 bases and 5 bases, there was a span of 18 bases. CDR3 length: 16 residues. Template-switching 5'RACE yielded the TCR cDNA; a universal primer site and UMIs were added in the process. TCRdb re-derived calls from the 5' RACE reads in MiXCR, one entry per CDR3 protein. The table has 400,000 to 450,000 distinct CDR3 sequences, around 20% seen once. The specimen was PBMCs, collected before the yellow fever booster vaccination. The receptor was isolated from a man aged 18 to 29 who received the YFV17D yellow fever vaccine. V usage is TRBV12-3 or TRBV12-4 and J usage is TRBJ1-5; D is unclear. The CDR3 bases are TGTGCCAGCAGTTCCTCGGGAGGGTGGATCGATCAGCCCCAGCATTTT. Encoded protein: CASSSSGGWIDQPQHF.